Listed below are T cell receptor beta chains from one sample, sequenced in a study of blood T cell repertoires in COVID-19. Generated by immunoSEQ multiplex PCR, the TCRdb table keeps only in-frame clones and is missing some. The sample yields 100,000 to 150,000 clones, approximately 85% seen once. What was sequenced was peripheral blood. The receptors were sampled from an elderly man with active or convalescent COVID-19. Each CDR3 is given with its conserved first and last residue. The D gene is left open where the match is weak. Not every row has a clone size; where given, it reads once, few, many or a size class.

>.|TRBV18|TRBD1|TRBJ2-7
TGTGCCAGCTGCGTAGGACAGGGAGGAGGCTACGAGCAGTACTTC
CASCVGQGGGYEQYF
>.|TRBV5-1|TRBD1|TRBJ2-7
TGCGCCAGCAGCCCCGGGACAGGCCTGCCTTTCTCCTACGAGCAGTACTTC
CASSPGTGLPFSYEQYF
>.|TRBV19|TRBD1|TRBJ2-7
TGTGCCAGTAGTATAGGTACAGGGGGAACCTACGAGCAGTACTTC
CASSIGTGGTYEQYF
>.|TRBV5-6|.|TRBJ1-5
TGTGCCAGCAGCTTGGATGGAGGCCTCAATCAGCCCCAGCATTTT
CASSLDGGLNQPQHF
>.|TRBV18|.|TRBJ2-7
TGTGCCAGCTCACCAGGCCGGACTTCCTACGAGCAGTACTTC
CASSPGRTSYEQYF
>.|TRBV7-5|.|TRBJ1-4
TGTGTCAGAAGCCCTGGACAGGGGGCTCAAGGATGTGAAAAACTGTTTTTT
CVRSPGQGAQGCEKLFF
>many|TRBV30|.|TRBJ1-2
TGTGCCTGGGGGTTGGGGCACAATCGGGGCTACACCTTC
CAWGLGHNRGYTF
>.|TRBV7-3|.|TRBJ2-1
TGTGCCAGCAGCTGGCAGGGTTCCAACAATGAGCAGTTCTTC
CASSWQGSNNEQFF
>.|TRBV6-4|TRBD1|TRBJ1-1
TGTGCCACCAGGAACAGGGGGCAGGGGGTTGAAGCTTTCTTT
CATRNRGQGVEAFF
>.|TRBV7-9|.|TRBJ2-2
TGTGCCAGCAGCTTAAGACTAGTGAACACCGGGGAGCTGTTTTTT
CASSLRLVNTGELFF
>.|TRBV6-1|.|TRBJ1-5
TGTGCCAGCAGTGAATTAAGGGATCAGCTGGACAGGCCCCAGCATTTT
CASSELRDQLDRPQHF
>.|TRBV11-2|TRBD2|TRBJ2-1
TGTGCCAGCAGCCCCGGACTAGCGGGAGTAGGGGAGCAGTTCTTC
CASSPGLAGVGEQFF
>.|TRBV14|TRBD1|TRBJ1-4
TGTGCCAGCAGCCCATTGGACAGGGGGAATGAAAAACTGTTTTTT
CASSPLDRGNEKLFF
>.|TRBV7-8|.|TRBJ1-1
TGTGCCAGCAGCTTAGGGCTCCGGTCAGGGTTGAACACTGAAGCTTTCTTT
CASSLGLRSGLNTEAFF
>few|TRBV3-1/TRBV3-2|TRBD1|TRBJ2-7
TGTGCCAGCAGCTTTACCGGGACAGGGGGTTTCGAGCAGTACTTC
CASSFTGTGGFEQYF
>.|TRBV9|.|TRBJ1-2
TGTGCCAGCAGCGTAGGCCCTCCAGGGGCCTATGGCTACACCTTC
CASSVGPPGAYGYTF
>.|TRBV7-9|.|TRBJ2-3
TGTGCCAGCGCCAAGTATGAGATTACGCAGTATTTT
CASAKYEITQYF
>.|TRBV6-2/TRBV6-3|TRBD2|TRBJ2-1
TGTGCCAGCAGTTACCCCCTTGGGGGCGGGAGGAACCCCTACAATGAGCAGTTCTTC
CASSYPLGGGRNPYNEQFF
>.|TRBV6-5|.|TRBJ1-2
TGTGCCAGCAGCCGCGACAGTGGAAGCGGCTACACCTTC
CASSRDSGSGYTF
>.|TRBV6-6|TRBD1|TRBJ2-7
TGTGCCAGCAGCTTAGACAGGGGCGAGCAGTACTTC
CASSLDRGEQYF
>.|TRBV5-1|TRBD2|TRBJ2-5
TGCGCCAGCACCGGACTAGCGGGAGCCCCCCAAGAGACCCAGTACTTC
CASTGLAGAPQETQYF
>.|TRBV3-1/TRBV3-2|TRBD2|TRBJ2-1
TGTGCCACCCAGCCTACCCGGACTAGGCTAGGGAATGAGCAGTTCTTC
CATQPTRTRLGNEQFF
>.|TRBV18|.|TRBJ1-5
TGTGCCAGCTCACCAGGGCAGGGGTATCAGCCCCAGCATTTT
CASSPGQGYQPQHF
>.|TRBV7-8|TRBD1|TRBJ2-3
TGTGCCAGCAGCTCCAGACAGGGGCTACGAGATACGCAGTATTTT
CASSSRQGLRDTQYF
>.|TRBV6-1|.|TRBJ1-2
TGTGCCAGCAGTGATAGAAACTATGGCTACACCTTC
CASSDRNYGYTF
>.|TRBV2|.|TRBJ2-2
TGTGCCAGCAGTAGGAGGCGAGAAGTGGGGGAGCTGTTTTTT
CASSRRREVGELFF
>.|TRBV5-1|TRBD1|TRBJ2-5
TGCGCCAGCAGCCCAGGGGGATCCCAAGAGACCCAGTACTTC
CASSPGGSQETQYF
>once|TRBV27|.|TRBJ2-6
TGTGCCAGCAGTTTTCAGGGTTTTAGCCCTGGGGCCAACGTCCTGACTTTC
CASSFQGFSPGANVLTF
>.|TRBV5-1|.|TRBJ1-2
TGCGCCAGCAGTCAAGGACAGACCTCCTATGGCTACACCTTC
CASSQGQTSYGYTF
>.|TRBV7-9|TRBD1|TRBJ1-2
TGTGCCAGCACCTATGGACAGGGTGGCTACACCTTC
CASTYGQGGYTF
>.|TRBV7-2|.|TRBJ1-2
TGTGCCAGCAGCCCCAGCTATGGCTACACCTTC
CASSPSYGYTF
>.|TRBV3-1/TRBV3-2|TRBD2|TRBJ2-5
TGTGCCAGCAGCCAAGCTATCGCGGGAGGGGCAGAGACCCAGTACTTC
CASSQAIAGGAETQYF
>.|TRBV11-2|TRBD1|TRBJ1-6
TGTGCCAGCAGCTTAGGAGGTGTAGGGGGCCCTAATTCACCCCTCCACTTT
CASSLGGVGGPNSPLHF
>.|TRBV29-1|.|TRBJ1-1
TGCAGCGTCGGACAGACGAACACTGAAGCTTTCTTT
CSVGQTNTEAFF
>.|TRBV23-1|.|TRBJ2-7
TGCGCCAGCACCACAAGGGAAGACAGGCCGAGCTCCTACGAGCAGTACTTC
CASTTREDRPSSYEQYF